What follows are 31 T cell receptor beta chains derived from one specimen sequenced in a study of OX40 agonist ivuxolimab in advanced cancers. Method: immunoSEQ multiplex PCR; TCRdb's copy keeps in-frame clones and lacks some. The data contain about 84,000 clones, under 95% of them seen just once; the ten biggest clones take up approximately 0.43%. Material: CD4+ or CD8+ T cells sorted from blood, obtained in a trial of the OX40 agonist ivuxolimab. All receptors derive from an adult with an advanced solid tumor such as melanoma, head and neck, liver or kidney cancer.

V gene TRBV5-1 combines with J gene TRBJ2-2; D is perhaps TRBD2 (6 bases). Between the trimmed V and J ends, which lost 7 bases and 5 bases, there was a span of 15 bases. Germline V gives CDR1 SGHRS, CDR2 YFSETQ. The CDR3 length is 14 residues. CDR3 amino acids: CASGLQDITGELFF. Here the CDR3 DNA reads TGCGCCAGCGGACTACAAGACATTACCGGGGAGCTGTTTTTT.

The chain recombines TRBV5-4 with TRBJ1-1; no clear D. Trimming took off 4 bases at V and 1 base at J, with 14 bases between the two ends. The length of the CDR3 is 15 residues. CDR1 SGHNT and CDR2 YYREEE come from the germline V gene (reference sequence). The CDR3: CASSPKGYRNTEAFF. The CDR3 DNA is TGTGCCAGCAGCCCTAAAGGGTATAGGAACACTGAAGCTTTCTTT.

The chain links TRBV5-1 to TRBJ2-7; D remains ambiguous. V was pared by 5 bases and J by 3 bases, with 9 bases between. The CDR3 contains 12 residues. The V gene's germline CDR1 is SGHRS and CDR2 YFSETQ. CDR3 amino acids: CASRADFYEQYF. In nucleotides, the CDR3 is TGCGCCAGCAGAGCAGATTTCTACGAGCAGTACTTC. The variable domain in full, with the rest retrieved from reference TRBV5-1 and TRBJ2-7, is KAGVTQTPRYLIKTRGQQVTLSCSPISGHRSVSWYQQTPGQGLQFLFEYFSETQRNKGNFPGRFSGRQFSNSRSEMNVSTLELGDSALYLCASRADFYEQYFGPGTRLTVT.

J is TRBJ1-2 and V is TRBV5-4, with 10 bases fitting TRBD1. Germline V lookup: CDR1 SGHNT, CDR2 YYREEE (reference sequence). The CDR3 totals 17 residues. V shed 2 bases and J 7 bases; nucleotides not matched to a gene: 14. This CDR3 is CASSFGTGVFLSSGYTF. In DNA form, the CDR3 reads TGTGCCAGCAGCTTCGGGACAGGGGTCTTTTTGAGTAGTGGCTACACCTTC.

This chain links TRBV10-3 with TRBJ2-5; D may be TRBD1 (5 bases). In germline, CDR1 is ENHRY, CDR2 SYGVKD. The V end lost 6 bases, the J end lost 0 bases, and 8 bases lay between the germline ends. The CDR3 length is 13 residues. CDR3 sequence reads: CAIRTGDQETQYF. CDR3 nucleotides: TGTGCCATCAGAACAGGTGACCAAGAGACCCAGTACTTC.

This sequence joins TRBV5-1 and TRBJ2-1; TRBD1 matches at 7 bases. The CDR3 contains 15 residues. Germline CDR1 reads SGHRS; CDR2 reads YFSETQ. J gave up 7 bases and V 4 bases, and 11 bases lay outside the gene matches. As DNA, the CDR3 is TGCGCCAGCAGCCCATCGGGACAGCTAGTAAATGAGCAGTTCTTC. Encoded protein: CASSPSGQLVNEQFF.

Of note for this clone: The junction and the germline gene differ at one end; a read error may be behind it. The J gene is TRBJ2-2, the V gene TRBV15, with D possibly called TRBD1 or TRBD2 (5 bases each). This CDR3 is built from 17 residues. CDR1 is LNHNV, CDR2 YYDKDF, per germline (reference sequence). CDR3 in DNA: TGTGCCATCAGCAGAGATTTCGAGGGGCAGGACACCGGGGAGCTGTTTTTT. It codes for CAISRDFEGQDTGELFF.

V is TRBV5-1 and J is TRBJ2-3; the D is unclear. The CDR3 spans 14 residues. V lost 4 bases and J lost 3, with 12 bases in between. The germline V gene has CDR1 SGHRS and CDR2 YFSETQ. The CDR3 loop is CASSHSTLTDTQYF. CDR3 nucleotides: TGCGCCAGCAGCCATTCGACTTTGACAGATACGCAGTATTTT.

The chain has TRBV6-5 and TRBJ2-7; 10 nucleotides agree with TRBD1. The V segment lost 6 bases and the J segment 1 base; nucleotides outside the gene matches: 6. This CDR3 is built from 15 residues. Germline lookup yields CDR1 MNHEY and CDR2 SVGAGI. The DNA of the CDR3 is TGTGCCAGCAGGCCAGCGGGACAGGGGTCCTACGAGCAGTACTTC. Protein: CASRPAGQGSYEQYF.

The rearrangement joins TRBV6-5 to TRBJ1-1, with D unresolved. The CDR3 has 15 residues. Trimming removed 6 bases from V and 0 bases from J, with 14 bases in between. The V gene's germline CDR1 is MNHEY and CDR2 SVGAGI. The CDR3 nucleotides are TGTGCCAGCAGAAACACTGGAGGGATGAACACTGAAGCTTTCTTT. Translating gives CASRNTGGMNTEAFF.

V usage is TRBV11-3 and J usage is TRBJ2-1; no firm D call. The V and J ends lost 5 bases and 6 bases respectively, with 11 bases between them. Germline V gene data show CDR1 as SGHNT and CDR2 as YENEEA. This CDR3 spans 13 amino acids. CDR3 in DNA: TGTGCCAGCAGCCCGAGTGGCGGCAATGAGCAGTTCTTC. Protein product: CASSPSGGNEQFF.

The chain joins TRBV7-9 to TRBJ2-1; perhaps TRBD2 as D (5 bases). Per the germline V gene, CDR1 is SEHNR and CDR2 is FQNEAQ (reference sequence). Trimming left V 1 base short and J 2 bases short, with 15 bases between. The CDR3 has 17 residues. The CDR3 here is CASSLGGSLSPYNEQFF. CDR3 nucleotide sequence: TGTGCCAGCAGCTTAGGTGGGAGCCTGAGTCCCTACAATGAGCAGTTCTTC.

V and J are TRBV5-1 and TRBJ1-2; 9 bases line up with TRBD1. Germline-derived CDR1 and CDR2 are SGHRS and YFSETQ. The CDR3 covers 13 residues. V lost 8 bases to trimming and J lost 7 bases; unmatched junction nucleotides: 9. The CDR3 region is CASQPGTGSGYTF. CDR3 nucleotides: TGCGCCAGTCAACCCGGGACAGGGAGTGGCTACACCTTC.

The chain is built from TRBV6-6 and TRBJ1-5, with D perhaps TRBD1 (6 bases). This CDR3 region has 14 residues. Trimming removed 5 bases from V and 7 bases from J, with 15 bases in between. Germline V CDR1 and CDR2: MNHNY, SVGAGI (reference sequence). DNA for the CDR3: TGTGCCAGCAGTACAGGGAAGTACATCCAGCCCCAGCATTTT. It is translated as CASSTGKYIQPQHF.

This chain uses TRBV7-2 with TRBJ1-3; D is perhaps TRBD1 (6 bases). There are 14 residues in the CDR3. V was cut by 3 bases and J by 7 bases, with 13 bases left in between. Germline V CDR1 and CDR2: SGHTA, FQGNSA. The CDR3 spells CASSFRGPANTIYF. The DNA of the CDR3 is TGTGCCAGCAGCTTCCGGGGGCCCGCGAACACCATATATTTT.

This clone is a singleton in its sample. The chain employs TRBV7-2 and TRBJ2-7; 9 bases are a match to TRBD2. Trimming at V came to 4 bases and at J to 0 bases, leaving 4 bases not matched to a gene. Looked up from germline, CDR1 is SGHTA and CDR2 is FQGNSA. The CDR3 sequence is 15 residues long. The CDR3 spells CASSSSGGSSYEQYF. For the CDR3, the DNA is TGTGCCAGCAGCTCCAGCGGGGGGAGCTCCTACGAGCAGTACTTC.

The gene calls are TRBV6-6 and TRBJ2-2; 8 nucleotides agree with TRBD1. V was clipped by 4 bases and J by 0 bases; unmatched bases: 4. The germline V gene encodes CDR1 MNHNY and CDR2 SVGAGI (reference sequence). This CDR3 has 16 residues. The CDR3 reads CASSSQGAPNTGELFF. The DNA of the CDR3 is TGTGCCAGCAGTTCCCAGGGGGCGCCGAACACCGGGGAGCTGTTTTTT.

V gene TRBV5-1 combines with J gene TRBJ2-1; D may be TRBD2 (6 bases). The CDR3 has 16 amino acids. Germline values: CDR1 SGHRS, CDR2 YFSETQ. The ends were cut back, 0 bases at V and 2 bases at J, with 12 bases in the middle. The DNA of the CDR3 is TGCGCCAGCAGCTTGGAGGAGCGGGCAGCCTACAATGAGCAGTTCTTC. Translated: CASSLEERAAYNEQFF.

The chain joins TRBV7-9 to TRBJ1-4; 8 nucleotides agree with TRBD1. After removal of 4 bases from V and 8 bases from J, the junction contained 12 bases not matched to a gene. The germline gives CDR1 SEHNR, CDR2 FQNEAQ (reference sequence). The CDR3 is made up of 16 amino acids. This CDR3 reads CASSSGFTGGREKLFF. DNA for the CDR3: TGTGCCAGCAGCTCTGGCTTTACAGGGGGTAGGGAAAAACTGTTTTTT. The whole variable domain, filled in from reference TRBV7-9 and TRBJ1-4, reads DTGVSQNPRHKITKRGQNVTFRCDPISEHNRLYWYRQTLGQGPEFLTYFQNEAQLEKSRLLSDRFSAERPKGSFSTLEIQRTEQGDSAMYLCASSSGFTGGREKLFFGSGTQLSVL.

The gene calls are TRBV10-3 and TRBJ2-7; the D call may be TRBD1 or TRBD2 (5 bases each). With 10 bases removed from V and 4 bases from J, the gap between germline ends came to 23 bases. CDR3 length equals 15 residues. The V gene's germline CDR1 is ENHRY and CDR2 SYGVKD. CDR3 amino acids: CASTNPGTGTYEQYF. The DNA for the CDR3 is TGTGCCAGTACGAATCCCGGGACCGGAACATACGAGCAGTACTTC.

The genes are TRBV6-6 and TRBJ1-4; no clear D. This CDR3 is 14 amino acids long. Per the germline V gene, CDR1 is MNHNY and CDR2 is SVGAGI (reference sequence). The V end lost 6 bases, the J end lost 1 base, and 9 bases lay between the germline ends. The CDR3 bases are TGTGCCAGCAGAACGTTAGGAACTAATGAAAAACTGTTTTTT. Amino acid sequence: CASRTLGTNEKLFF.

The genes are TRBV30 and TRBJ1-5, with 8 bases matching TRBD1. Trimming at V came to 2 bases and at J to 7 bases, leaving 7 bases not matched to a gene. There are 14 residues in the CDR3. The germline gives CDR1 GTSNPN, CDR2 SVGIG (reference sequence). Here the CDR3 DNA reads TGTGCCTGGAGTCCTAACAGGGGGGCCCAGCCCCAGCATTTT. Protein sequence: CAWSPNRGAQPQHF.

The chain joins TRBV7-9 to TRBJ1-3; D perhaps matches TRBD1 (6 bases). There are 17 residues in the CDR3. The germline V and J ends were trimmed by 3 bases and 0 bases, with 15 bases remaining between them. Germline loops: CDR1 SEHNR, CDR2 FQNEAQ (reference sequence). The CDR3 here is CASSFTGYRYSGNTIYF. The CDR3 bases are TGTGCCAGCAGCTTTACAGGGTACCGGTACTCTGGAAACACCATATATTTT.

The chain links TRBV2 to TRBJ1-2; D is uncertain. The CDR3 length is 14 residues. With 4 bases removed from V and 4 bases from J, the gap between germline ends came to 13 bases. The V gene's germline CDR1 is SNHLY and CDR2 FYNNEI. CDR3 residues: CASSVGQTFYGYTF. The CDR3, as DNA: TGTGCCAGCAGTGTAGGGCAGACCTTCTATGGCTACACCTTC.

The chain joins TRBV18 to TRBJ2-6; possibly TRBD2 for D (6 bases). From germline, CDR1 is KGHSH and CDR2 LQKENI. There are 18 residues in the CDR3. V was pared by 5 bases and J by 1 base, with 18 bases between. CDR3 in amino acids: CASSFPWQGGSGANVLTF. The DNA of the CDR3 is TGTGCCAGCTCATTTCCCTGGCAGGGAGGATCTGGGGCCAACGTCCTGACTTTC.

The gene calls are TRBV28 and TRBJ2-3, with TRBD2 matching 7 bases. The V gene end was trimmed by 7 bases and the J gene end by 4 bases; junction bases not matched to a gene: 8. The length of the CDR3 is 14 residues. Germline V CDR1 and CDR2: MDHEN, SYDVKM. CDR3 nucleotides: TGTGCCAGCACCTCTCCGACTAGCTCAGATACGCAGTATTTT. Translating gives CASTSPTSSDTQYF.

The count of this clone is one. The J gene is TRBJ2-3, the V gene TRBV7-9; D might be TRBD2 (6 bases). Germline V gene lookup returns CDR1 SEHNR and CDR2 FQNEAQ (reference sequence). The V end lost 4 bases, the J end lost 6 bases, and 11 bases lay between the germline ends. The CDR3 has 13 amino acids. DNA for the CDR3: TGTGCCAGCAGCTCGACTAGTGCCGATACGCAGTATTTT. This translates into CASSSTSADTQYF.

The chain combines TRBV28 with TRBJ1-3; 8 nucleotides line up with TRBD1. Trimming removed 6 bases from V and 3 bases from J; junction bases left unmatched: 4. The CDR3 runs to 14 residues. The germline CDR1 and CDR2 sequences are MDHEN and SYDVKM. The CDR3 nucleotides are TGTGCCAGCAGCGACAGGGGCCGTGGAAACACCATATATTTT. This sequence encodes CASSDRGRGNTIYF.

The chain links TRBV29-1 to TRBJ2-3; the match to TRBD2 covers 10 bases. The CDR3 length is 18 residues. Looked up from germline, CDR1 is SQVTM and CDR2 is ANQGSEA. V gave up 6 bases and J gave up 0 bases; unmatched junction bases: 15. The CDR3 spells CSVDREGAGGPSTDTQYF. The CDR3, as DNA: TGCAGCGTGGACAGGGAAGGAGCGGGAGGGCCTAGCACAGATACGCAGTATTTT.

The CDR3 DNA reads TGTGCCTGGAGTAAGAGCGGGGGAGATACGCAGTATTTT. It encodes CAWSKSGGDTQYF. This sequence joins TRBV30 and TRBJ2-3; TRBD2 matches at 8 bases. Looked up from germline, CDR1 is GTSNPN and CDR2 is SVGIG (reference sequence). The CDR3 length is 13 residues. The V gene end was trimmed by 2 bases and the J gene end by 5 bases; junction bases not matched to a gene: 3.

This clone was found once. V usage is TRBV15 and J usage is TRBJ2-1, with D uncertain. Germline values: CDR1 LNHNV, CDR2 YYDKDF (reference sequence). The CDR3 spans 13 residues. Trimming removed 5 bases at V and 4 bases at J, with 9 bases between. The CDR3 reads CATSLTVYNEQFF. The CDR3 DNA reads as TGTGCCACCAGCCTTACAGTATACAATGAGCAGTTCTTC.